The sequence of this TCR beta chain was determined in a study of cytomegalovirus exposure and HLA in healthy donors listed by TCRdb under 2017. Study-level background: In an earlier analysis of approximately 500 of the donors, 276 Gb of sequence data and roughly 100 million unique TCR beta sequences from 180 million or so T cells were reported. HLA typing included class I and class II loci at four-digit resolution. An early release covering roughly 600 HLA-typed donors comprised approximately 290 gigabases of sequencing data and tens of millions of unique TCR sequences. In a later genetic analysis, genome-wide SNP genotypes for about 65% of the roughly 670 donors were used, and that subset was treated as a discovery cohort. Several DR-DQ haplotypes were treated as single units for association and clustering because of strong linkage in the cohort. To decide whether each TCR beta V gene segment behaved as functional or pseudogenic, an earlier analysis of nearly 600 of the donors relied on high-throughput TCR beta sequencing. To predict cytomegalovirus infection status, the study brought together high-throughput TCR immunosequencing, statistical association of individual TCRs with disease status, and machine learning. In the later analysis, no new phenotypic data were used to find candidate immune exposures; instead, reliance was placed on TCR beta sequences and their occurrence across donors. Using immunosequencing, the study profiled T cell repertoires from around 680 subjects and related those repertoires to cytomegalovirus serostatus. The study was designed to test whether signatures of past pathogen exposure could be identified by cataloging public T cell receptors. Among the roughly 370 genotyped donors, approximately 82% belonged to the genetic ancestry cluster associated with self-reported Caucasian donors. Donor age, sex, ethnicity and CMV serostatus were compiled together with the repertoire data. In addition to the first cohort of hundreds of subjects, a separate validation cohort of 130 or so different subjects was used. To study patterns of TCR occurrence, a later analysis re-analyzed previously published TCR beta repertoires from around 700 donors and added high-resolution HLA genotyping. Among some 410 genotyped donors of the cohort, an average of about 240,000 unique TCR beta nucleotide sequences were sequenced per donor, 15% to 20% of them non-productive. All discovery cohort repertoires had been generated on a single sequencing platform. Typing coverage varied by locus: roughly 629-640 donors for A, B, C, DRB1 and DQB1; 522 for DQA1; around 570 for DPA1; approximately 470 for DPB1. Summary of the overall study and its limitations: Some IMGT-functional V segments, including TRBV6-2 and TRBV6-3, could not be distinguished by the 87-base-pair reads and were therefore excluded. A further reported finding was that TCR beta sequences accurately predicted the HLA-A and HLA-B alleles for most subjects in the first cohort. The sequencing pipeline was judged likely to have produced a cluster of highly shared sequence variants as a technical artifact. Assigning TCR associations to individual alleles was difficult when HLA alleles, especially DR and DQ, strongly co-occurred. In a later genetic analysis, a missense DCLRE1C variant was associated with V-gene and J-gene trimming of TCR beta chains, and the association was replicated in an independent cohort. In vitro tests confirmed that three of the cytomegalovirus-associated TCR beta chains recognize cytomegalovirus antigens. Correlated functional status among segregating V segments might reflect linkage disequilibrium, but an unknown experimental factor could not be ruled out. Because counts were too low, some 17 rarely observed V segments, including chromosome 9 orphons, were left out of the earlier analysis of 500 to 750 of the donors. A later analysis found that HLA-associated TCR beta chains were more clonally expanded and had lower generation probabilities than equally common non-associated chains. CMV serostatus was the only immune exposure information available for the cohort. In both the original and validation cohorts, the classifier was reported to diagnose cytomegalovirus status with high specificity and sensitivity. While some public TCRs were present in many individuals, most TCR sequences turned up only very rarely across donors. In this cohort, only TCR beta chains were sequenced, and detectable features were limited by the absence of alpha or paired-chain data. In an earlier analysis of some 640 of the donors, most TCR beta V segments were observed in productive rearrangements about 90% or about 30% of the time, broadly matching IMGT annotations. In the study, around 150 TCR beta chains were listed as associated with cytomegalovirus. Most CMV-associated TCR beta chains appeared to be HLA-restricted in a later analysis, and the HLA associations seemed to be driven largely by CMV exposure. In a later genetic analysis, fewer N-insertions in productive TCRs were reported among donors in an Asian-associated ancestry cluster than the roughly 700-donor mean. The presence/absence analyses assumed that sequencing depth was roughly uniform across donors, and that assumption may not be true. A later analysis reported that several top co-occurrence clusters appeared linked to parvovirus B19, influenza, CMV and Epstein-Barr virus. In a later analysis, TCR association rates were found to vary across HLA loci, with the most associated TCRs seen for DRB1 alleles and the fewest for HLA-C alleles. The authors suggested that the approach could potentially be generalized to other disease states and immunological phenotypes. In a later analysis, more than 15,000 TCR beta sequences were associated with specific HLA alleles at a false discovery rate of 0.05. Because HLA typing was unavailable for some donors at each locus, only the typed subset was used in association tests.

Points on this clone: Its antigen remains unidentified. No base quality information exists; no much larger clone differs at one position.

Libraries were built with the immunoSEQ multiplex PCR assay. The multiplex PCR relied on a mix of 60 forward primers for TCR Vbeta segments and 13 reverse primers for TCR Jbeta segments. A multiplex PCR assay on genomic DNA amplified the CDR3 region of rearranged TCR beta genes. Amplified TCR beta libraries were sequenced as 87-base-pair reads on the Illumina HiSeq System. Per the source publication's procedure: In a later analysis, some 80 million unique TCR beta chains were counted across the 650 to 700 repertoires, and roughly 11 million of these chains were shared by at least two donors. Raw reads were error-corrected and collapsed into unique sequences with a nearest-neighbor algorithm that merged closely related sequences to remove PCR and sequencing errors. Alignment of CDR3 sequences to IMGT reference sequences was used to assign V, D and J gene segments. For a sequence to be retained, at least a six-nucleotide match to both a V gene segment and a J gene segment was required. A rearrangement was called productive if the CDR3 had no stop codons and remained in frame with V and J, and every other rearrangement was called non-productive. Following IMGT convention, CDR3 was defined as the stretch from the second conserved V-encoded cysteine up to the conserved J-encoded phenylalanine. In an earlier analysis of more than 550 of the donors, sequences lacking an unambiguous match to a single V gene segment were excluded. An earlier analysis of fewer than 750 of the donors called V segments functional above 56.7% productive rearrangements and segregating when the between-donor standard deviation exceeded 5%. A statistical classification framework was developed to diagnose cytomegalovirus status using the catalog of TCR beta chain sequences. In a later analysis, V and J genes were assigned by comparing TCR nucleotide sequences against IMGT/GENE-DB human TR gene sequences. A later analysis assigned CDR3 sequences and most-parsimonious VDJ recombination scenarios with the TCRdist pipeline. In a later analysis, each TCR beta chain was defined by its CDR3 amino acid sequence together with its V-gene family, and reads lacking a unique V-gene family were excluded. In a later analysis, 450 to 600 highly shared, low-generation-probability nucleotide sequences were removed to address suspected cross-contamination and a sequencing artifact. In a later analysis, a clonal expansion index was calculated for each public chain from normalized within-repertoire ranks of inferred template counts. A later analysis computed generation probabilities with a VDJ recombination model fitted to out-of-frame rearrangements, and checked the results against IGoR. In a later analysis, hypergeometric tests were used to score TCR-TCR, TCR-HLA and TCR-CMV co-occurrence, with a repertoire-size bias correction applied to TCR pairs. A later analysis estimated false discovery rates by permuting HLA or CMV assignments 20 times. A later analysis grouped co-occurring TCRs with DBSCAN, adding TCRdist sequence similarity when clustering within HLA-allele-positive subsets. For co-occurrence clustering, repertoires with fewer than 30,000 or more than 120,000 public chains were excluded, along with roughly five repertoires with anomalous nucleotide sharing. The source is immuneACCESS, and TCRdb retained only in-frame sequences with V and J called. Part of the clones is not carried over; for the studies checked, unresolved V genes explain less than half of this, and the remainder is unexplained. V, J and clone size derive from that table, while D and trimming were established from the DNA sequence. This sample comprises under 300,000 clones, approximately 84% of them detected only once. The ten largest clones take up about 2% of the sample.

The cohort consisted of fewer than 700 healthy bone marrow donors. Cohort members were all nominally healthy when sampled, although unrecorded immune exposures were likely present. The donor was CMV seropositive and belonged to the group of some 290 seropositive cohort members. A peripheral blood sample was provided by each donor, and peripheral blood mononuclear cells were used for TCR beta sequencing. Genomic DNA was extracted from the blood cell samples with the Qiagen DNeasy Blood Extraction Kit. The junction carries 19 bases between V and J, which are trimmed by 4 bases and 0 bases respectively. Reading from cysteine to phenylalanine, the CDR3 counts 19 amino acids. The kept DNA is CDR3 alone, 57 bases in frame from the first base. From a lookup of the germline V gene, CDR1 and CDR2 are LGHNA and YSLEER.

The chain is assembled from TRBV4-3 and TRBJ1-6, with TRBD1 tentatively as D gene (5 bases match). Sequenced: PBMCs. This TCR came from a woman aged 40 to 50 in good health and CMV-seropositive. The DNA sequence reads TGCGCCAGCAGCCCACAGTTAATAGGGGTTAGCTCCTATAATTCACCCCTCCACTTT. It translates as CASSPQLIGVSSYNSPLHF.